This T cell receptor beta chain was captured in a study of blood T cell repertoires in COVID-19. In its sample, this clone was seen once. The data were produced by immunoSEQ multiplex PCR, yet TCRdb's version contains in-frame clones alone and is incomplete. The sample shows hundreds of thousands of clones, 80% to 90% of them seen only once. The trim removed 2 bases at V and 7 bases at J, leaving 7 bases unmatched. The germline V gene has CDR1 SGHTA and CDR2 FQGTGA. The CDR3 contains 16 residues. The receptor's source is a woman between 35 and 50 years old with acute COVID-19. Sequenced: PBMCs or T cells enriched from blood (not recorded which). The V and J genes are TRBV7-3 and TRBJ2-1; 11 positions match TRBD2. The CDR3 region is CASSLETASGGNEQFF. The CDR3, as DNA: TGTGCCAGCAGCTTAGAGACCGCTAGCGGGGGGAATGAGCAGTTCTTC.